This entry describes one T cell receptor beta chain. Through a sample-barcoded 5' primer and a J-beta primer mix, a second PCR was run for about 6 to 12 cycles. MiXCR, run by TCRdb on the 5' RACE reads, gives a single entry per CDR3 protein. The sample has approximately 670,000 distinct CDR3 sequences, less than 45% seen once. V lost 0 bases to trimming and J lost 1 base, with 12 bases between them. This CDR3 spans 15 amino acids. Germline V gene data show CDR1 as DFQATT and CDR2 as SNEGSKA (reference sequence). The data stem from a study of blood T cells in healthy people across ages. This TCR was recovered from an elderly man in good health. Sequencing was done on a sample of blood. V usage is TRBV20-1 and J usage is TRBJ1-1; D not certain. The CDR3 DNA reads TGCAGTGCTAGAGACTGGACGCCTTCGAACACTGAAGCTTTCTTT. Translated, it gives CSARDWTPSNTEAFF.